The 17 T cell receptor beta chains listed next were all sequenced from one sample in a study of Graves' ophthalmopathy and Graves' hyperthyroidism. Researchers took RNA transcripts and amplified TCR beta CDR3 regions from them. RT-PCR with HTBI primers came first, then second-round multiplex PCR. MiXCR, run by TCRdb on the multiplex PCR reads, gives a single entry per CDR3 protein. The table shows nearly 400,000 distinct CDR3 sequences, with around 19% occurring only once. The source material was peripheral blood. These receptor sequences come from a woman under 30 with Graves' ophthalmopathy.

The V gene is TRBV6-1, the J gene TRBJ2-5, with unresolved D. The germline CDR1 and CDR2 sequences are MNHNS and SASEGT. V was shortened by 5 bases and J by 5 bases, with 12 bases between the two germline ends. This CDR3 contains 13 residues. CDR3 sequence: CASSPRKGETQYF. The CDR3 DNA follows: TGTGCCAGCAGTCCCCGGAAGGGTGAGACCCAGTACTTC.

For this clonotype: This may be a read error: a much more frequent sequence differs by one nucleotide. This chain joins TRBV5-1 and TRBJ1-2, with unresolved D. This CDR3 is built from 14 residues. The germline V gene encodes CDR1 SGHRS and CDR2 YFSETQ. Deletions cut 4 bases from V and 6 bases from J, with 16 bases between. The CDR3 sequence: CASSTLGVTHGYTF. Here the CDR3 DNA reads TGCGCCAGCAGCACCCTCGGCGTTACCCATGGCTACACCTTC.

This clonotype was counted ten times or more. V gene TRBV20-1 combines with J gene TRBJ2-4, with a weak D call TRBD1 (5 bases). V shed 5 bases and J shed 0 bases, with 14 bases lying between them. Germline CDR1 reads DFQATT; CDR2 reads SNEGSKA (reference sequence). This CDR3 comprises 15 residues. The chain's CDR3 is CSAPDSTLAKNIQYF. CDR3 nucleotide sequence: TGCAGTGCTCCCGACAGTACACTAGCCAAAAACATTCAGTACTTC.

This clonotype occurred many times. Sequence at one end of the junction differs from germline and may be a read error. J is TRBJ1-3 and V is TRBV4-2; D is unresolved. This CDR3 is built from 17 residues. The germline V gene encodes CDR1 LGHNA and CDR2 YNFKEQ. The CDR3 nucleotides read TGTGCCAACAGCCAAGATGGGTTCCAAGGCCAGGTGAACACCATATATTTT. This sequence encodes CANSQDGFQGQVNTIYF.

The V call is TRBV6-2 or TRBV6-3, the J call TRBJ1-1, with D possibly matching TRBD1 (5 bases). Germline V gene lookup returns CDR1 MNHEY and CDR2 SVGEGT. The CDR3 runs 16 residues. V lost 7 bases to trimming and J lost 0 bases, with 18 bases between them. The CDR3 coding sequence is TGTGCCAGCACCCAACTCACAGGCCCCATGAACACTGAAGCTTTCTTT. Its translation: CASTQLTGPMNTEAFF.

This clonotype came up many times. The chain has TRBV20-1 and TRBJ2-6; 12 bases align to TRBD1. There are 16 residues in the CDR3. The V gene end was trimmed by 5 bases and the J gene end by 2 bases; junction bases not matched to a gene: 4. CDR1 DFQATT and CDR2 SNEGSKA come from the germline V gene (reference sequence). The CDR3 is CSAGDRGRAGANVLTF. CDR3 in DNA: TGCAGTGCTGGGGACAGGGGGCGTGCTGGGGCCAACGTCCTGACTTTC.

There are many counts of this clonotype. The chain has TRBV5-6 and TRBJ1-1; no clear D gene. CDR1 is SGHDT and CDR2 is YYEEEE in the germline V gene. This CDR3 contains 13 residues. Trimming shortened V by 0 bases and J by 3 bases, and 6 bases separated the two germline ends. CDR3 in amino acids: CASSLGFDTEAFF. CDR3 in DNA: TGTGCCAGCAGCTTGGGATTCGACACTGAAGCTTTCTTT.

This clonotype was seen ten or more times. CDR3 sequence (DNA): TGCGCCAGCAGGGTCGGACTAGCGGGAGTGGGGGAGCAGTACTTC. It specifies CASRVGLAGVGEQYF. The rearrangement joins TRBV10-2 to TRBJ2-7; 13 positions match TRBD2. Trimming cost V 6 bases and J 7 bases; bases outside gene matches: 9. Germline values: CDR1 WSHSY, CDR2 SAAADI. This CDR3 contains 15 residues.

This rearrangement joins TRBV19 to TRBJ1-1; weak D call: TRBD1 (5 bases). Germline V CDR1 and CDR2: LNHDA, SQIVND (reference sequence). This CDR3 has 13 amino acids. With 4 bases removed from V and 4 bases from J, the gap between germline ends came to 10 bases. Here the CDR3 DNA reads TGTGCCAGTAGTACCCGACAGCTCACTGAAGCTTTCTTT. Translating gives CASSTRQLTEAFF.

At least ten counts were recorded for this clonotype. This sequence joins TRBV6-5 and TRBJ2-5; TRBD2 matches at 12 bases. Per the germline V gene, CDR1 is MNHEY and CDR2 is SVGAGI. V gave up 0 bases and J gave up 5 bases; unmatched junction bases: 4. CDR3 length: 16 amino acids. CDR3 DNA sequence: TGTGCCAGCAGTTACTCGAGGACTAGCGGGGTGGAGACCCAGTACTTC. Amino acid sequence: CASSYSRTSGVETQYF.

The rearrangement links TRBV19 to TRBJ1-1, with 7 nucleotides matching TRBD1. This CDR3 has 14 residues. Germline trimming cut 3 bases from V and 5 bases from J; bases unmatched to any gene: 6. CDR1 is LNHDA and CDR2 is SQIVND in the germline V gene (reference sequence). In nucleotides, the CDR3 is TGTGCCAGTAGTATCTCGGGACAGTGGACTGAAGCTTTCTTT. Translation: CASSISGQWTEAFF.

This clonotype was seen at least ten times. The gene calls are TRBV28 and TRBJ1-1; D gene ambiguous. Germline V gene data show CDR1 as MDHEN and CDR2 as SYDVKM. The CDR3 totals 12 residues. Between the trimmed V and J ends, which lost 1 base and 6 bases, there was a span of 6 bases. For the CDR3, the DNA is TGTGCCAGCAGTTTATTTTTGGCTGAAGCTTTCTTT. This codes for CASSLFLAEAFF.

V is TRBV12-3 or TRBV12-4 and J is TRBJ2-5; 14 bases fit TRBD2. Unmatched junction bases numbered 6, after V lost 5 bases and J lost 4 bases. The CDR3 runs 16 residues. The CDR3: CASSQGLAGAGETQYF. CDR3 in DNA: TGTGCCAGCAGTCAGGGACTAGCGGGGGCGGGAGAGACCCAGTACTTC.

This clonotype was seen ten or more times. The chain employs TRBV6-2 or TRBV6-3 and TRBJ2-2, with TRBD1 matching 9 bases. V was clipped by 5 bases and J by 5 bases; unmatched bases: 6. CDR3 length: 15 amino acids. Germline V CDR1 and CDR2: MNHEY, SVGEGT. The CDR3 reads CASSPDGTGTGELFF. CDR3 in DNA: TGTGCCAGCAGTCCCGACGGGACAGGGACCGGGGAGCTGTTTTTT.

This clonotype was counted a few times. The CDR3 spells CASSYSTTSDQETQYF. The DNA of the CDR3 is TGTGCCAGCAGTTACTCCACTACTAGCGACCAAGAGACCCAGTACTTC. V is TRBV6-2 or TRBV6-3 and J is TRBJ2-5, with 7 bases matching TRBD2. Losses at the gene ends were 0 bases for V and 0 bases for J; bases not matched to a gene: 4. The length of the CDR3 is 16 residues. Germline assignment: CDR1 MNHEY and CDR2 SVGEGT.

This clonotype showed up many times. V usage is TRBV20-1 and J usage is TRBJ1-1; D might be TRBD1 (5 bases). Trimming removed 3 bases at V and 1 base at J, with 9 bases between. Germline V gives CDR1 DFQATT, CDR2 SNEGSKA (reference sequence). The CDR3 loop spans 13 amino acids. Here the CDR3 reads CSASKRGNTEAFF. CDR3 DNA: TGCAGTGCTAGCAAGAGGGGGAACACTGAAGCTTTCTTT.

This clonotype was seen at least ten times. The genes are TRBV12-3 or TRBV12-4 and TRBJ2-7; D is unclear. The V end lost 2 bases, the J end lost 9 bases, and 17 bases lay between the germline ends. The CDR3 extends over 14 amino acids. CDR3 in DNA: TGTGCCAGCAGTTTATTCCAAACTTCCTCTGGGCAGTACTTC. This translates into CASSLFQTSSGQYF.